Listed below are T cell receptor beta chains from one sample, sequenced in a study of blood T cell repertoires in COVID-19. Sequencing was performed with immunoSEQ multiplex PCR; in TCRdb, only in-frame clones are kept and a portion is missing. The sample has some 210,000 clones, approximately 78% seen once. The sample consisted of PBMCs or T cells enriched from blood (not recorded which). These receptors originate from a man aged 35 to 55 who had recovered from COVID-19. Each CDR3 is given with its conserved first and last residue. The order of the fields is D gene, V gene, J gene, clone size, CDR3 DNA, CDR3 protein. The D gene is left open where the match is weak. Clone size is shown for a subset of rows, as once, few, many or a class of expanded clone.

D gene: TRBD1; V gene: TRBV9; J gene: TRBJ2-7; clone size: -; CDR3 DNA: TGTGCCAGCGGCTCGGGGCAGGGGGTCCCGAGAAGCGAGCAGTACTTC; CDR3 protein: CASGSGQGVPRSEQYF
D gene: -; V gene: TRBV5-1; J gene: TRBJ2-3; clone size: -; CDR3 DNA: TGCGCCAGCAGCTTCGAGGACTTCAACACAGATACGCAGTATTTT; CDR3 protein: CASSFEDFNTDTQYF
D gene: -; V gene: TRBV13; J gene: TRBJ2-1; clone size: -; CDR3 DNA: TGTGCCAGCAGATTGGAACAGGACAATGAGCAGTTCTTC; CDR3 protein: CASRLEQDNEQFF
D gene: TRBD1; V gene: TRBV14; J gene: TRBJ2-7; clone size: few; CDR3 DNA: TGTGCCAGCAGCGGGACAGGTTTCTCCTACGAGCAGTACTTC; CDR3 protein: CASSGTGFSYEQYF
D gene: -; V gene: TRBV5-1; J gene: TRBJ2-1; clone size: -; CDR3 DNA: TGCGCCAGCAGCCGGCGCCCGGGGTACAATGAGCAGTTCTTC; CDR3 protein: CASSRRPGYNEQFF
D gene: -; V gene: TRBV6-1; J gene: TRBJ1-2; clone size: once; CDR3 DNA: TGTGCCAGCAGTGACCAGGGGCGAGCGAACTATGGCTACACCTTC; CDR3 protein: CASSDQGRANYGYTF
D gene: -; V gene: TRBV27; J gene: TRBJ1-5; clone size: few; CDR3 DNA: TGTGCCAGCAGTTTCACAGGAGCCTACAATCAGCCCCAGCATTTT; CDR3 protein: CASSFTGAYNQPQHF
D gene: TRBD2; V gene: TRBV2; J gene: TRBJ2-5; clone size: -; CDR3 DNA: TGTGCCAGCAGTGCGAGCGGGGGGGAGGACCAGTACTTC; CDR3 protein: CASSASGGEDQYF
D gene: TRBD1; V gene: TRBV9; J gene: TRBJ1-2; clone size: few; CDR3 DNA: TGTGCCAGCAGCGATACCAAACAGGGGGCTGGATATGGCTACACCTTC; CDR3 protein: CASSDTKQGAGYGYTF
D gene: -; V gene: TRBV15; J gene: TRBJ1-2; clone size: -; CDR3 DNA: TGTGCCACCAGCAGAGATCTGGGACTAGCAGGATATGGCTACACCTTC; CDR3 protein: CATSRDLGLAGYGYTF
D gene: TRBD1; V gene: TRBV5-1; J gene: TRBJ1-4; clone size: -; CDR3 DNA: TGCGCCAGCAGCTCCAGGGGGTTAGGGCTTGGTAATGAAAAACTGTTTTTT; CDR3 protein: CASSSRGLGLGNEKLFF
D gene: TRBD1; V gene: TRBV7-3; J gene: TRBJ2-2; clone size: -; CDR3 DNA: TGTGCCAGCAGCTCTACAGGGGGGAACACCGGGGAGCTGTTTTTT; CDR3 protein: CASSSTGGNTGELFF
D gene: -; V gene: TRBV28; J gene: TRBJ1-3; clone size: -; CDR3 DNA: TGTGCCAGTAGATGGCAGGGAGGGAACACCATATATTTT; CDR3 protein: CASRWQGGNTIYF
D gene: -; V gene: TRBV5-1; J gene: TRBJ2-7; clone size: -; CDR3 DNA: TGCGCCAGCAGCTTGGAAGTGGCGGGGGAGCAGTACTTC; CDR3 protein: CASSLEVAGEQYF